This is a list of T cell receptor beta chains from one sample in a study of cytomegalovirus exposure and HLA in healthy donors. Sequencing was performed with immunoSEQ multiplex PCR; in TCRdb, only in-frame clones are kept and a portion is missing. The sample yields about 72,000 clones, 94% seen once. Input material: PBMCs. The receptors stem from a woman aged 18 to 35 in good health and CMV-seronegative. Each CDR3 is given without its conserved first and last residue. The D gene is left open where the match is weak.

>.|TRBV18|TRBJ2-5|13
ASSPGQAQLETQY
>.|TRBV6-5|TRBJ1-1|14
ASSYSLGLGNTEAF
>TRBD1|TRBV5-1|TRBJ2-7|12
ASSLAGQAYEQY
>.|TRBV6-1|TRBJ2-7|11
ASSDAGDHEQY
>.|TRBV27|TRBJ1-5|10
ASRGRKSPQH
>TRBD2|TRBV7-9|TRBJ2-1|14
ASSSPPSGAMYEQF
>.|TRBV7-9|TRBJ1-2|16
ASSLSGTRKSPNYGYT
>.|TRBV7-6|TRBJ2-2|15
ASRPTRTGSNTGELF
>.|TRBV28|TRBJ1-4|13
ASRPTGSTNEKLF
>.|TRBV11-2|TRBJ2-1|13
ASSPRTSSYNEQF
>TRBD2|TRBV5-1|TRBJ2-1|14
ASTWTSGGATNEQF
>.|TRBV6-1|TRBJ2-4|17
ASSEARLRYEGAKNIQY
>TRBD1|TRBV5-3|TRBJ2-7|13
ARSPLRDRVYEQY
>.|TRBV19|TRBJ2-2|13
ASERLDGSTGELF
>TRBD1|TRBV5-1|TRBJ2-7|13
ASSPRTGDQSEQY
>.|TRBV9|TRBJ2-5|12
ASSAHRSQETQY
>TRBD1|TRBV6-1|TRBJ2-7|13
ASRRSTGGDYEQY
>.|TRBV27|TRBJ2-7|13
ASSFLDRLNYEQY
>.|TRBV19|TRBJ2-3|13
ASSSGVSGTDTQY
>TRBD1|TRBV10-3|TRBJ1-3|14
AISELQGATGNTIY
>TRBD1|TRBV25-1|TRBJ1-1|13
ASSEFRGTGTEAF
>TRBD2|TRBV19|TRBJ2-1|13
ASSTLAGGYNEQF